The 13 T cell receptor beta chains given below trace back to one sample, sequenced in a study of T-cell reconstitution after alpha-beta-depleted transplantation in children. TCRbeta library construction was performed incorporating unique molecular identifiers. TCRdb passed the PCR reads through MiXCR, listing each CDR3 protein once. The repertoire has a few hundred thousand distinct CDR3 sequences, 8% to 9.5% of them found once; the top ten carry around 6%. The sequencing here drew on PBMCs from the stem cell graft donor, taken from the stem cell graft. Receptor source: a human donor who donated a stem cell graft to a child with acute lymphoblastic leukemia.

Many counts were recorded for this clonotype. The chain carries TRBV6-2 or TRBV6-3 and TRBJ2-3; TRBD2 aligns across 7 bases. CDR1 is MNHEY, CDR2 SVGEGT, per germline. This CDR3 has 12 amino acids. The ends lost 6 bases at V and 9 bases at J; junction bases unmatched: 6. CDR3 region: CASSRTSSTQYF. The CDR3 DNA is TGTGCCAGCAGCCGGACTAGTTCCACGCAGTATTTT.

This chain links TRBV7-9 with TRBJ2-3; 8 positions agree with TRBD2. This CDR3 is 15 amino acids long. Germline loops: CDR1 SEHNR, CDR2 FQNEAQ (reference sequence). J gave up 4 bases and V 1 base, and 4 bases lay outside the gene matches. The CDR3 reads CASSLDRGGPDTQYF. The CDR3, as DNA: TGTGCCAGCAGCTTAGATCGGGGGGGCCCAGATACGCAGTATTTT. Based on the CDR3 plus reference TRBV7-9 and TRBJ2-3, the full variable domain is DTGVSQNPRHKITKRGQNVTFRCDPISEHNRLYWYRQTLGQGPEFLTYFQNEAQLEKSRLLSDRFSAERPKGSFSTLEIQRTEQGDSAMYLCASSLDRGGPDTQYFGPGTRLTVL.

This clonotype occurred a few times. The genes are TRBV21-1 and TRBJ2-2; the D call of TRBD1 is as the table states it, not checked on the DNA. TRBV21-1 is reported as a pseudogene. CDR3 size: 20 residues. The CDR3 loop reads CASSKAAGEGLGSGTGELFF. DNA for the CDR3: TGTGCCAGCAGCAAAGCAGCCGGAGAAGGGCTAGGGTCTGGCACCGGGGAGCTGTTTTTT.

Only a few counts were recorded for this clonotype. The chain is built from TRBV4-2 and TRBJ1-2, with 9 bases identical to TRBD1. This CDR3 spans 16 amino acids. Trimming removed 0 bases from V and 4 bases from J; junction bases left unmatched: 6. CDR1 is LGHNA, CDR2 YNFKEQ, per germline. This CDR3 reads CASSQEGTGLIYGYTF. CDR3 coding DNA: TGTGCCAGCAGCCAAGAAGGGACAGGGCTCATCTATGGCTACACCTTC.

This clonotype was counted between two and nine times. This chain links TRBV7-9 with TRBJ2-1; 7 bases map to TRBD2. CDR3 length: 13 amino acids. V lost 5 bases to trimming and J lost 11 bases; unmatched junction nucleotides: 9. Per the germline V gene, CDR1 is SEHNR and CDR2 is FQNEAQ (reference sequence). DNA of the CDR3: TGTGCCAGCAGCCAAAGCGGGGACTTTCAGCAGTTCTTC. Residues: CASSQSGDFQQFF.

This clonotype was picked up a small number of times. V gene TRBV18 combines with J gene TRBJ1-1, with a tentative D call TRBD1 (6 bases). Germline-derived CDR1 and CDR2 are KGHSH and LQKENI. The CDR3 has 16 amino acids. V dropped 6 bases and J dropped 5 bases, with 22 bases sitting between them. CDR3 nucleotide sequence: TGTGCCAGCTCGCCCTTCGGGGGCGAAGTAGGGACTGAAGCTTTCTTT. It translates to CASSPFGGEVGTEAFF.

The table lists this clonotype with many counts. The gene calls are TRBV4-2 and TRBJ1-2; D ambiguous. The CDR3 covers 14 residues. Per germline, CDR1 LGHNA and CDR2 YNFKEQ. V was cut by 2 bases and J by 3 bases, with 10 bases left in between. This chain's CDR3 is CASSQSIGDYGYTF. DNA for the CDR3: TGTGCCAGCAGCCAATCCATCGGGGACTATGGCTACACCTTC.

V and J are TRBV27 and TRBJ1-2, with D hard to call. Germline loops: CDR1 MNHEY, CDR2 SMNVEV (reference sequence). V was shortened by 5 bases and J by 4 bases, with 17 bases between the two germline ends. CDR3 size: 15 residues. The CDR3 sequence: CASSTLTGLLYGYTF. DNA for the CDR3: TGTGCCAGCAGTACGCTCACCGGGCTCCTCTATGGCTACACCTTC.

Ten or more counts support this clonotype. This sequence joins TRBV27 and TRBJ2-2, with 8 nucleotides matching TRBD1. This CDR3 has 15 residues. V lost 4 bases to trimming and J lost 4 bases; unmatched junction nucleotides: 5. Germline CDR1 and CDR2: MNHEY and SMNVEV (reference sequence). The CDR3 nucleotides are TGTGCCAGCAGTTCGCAGGGGGCGCCCACCGGGGAGCTGTTTTTT. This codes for CASSSQGAPTGELFF.

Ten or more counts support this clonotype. This chain's CDR3 is CSARDPGGTDTQYF. The CDR3 region has the DNA TGCAGTGCTAGAGATCCCGGGGGCACAGATACGCAGTATTTT. The chain recombines TRBV20-1 with TRBJ2-3; tentative D call: TRBD2 (5 bases). The germline V gene encodes CDR1 DFQATT and CDR2 SNEGSKA (reference sequence). V shed 0 bases and J shed 1 base, with 8 bases lying between them. CDR3 length: 14 residues.

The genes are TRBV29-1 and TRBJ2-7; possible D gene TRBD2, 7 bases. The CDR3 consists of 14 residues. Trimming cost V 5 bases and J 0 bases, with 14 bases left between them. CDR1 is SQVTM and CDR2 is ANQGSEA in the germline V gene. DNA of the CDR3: TGCAGCGTTCGGGGGGACACCTACTCCTACGAGCAGTACTTC. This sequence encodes CSVRGDTYSYEQYF.

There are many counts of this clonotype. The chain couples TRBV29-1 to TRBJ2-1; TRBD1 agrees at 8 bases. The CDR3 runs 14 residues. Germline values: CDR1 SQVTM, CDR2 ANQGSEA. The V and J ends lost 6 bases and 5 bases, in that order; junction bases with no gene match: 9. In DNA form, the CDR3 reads TGCAGCGTGCGGACAGGGAAGATGAACAATGAGCAGTTCTTC. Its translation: CSVRTGKMNNEQFF.

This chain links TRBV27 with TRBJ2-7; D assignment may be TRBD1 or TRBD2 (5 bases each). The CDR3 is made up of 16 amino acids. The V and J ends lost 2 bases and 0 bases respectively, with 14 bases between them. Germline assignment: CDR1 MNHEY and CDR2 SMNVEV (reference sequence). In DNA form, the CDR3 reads TGTGCCAGCAGTTTAGCCGGGACGGGAAACTCCTACGAGCAGTACTTC. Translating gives CASSLAGTGNSYEQYF.